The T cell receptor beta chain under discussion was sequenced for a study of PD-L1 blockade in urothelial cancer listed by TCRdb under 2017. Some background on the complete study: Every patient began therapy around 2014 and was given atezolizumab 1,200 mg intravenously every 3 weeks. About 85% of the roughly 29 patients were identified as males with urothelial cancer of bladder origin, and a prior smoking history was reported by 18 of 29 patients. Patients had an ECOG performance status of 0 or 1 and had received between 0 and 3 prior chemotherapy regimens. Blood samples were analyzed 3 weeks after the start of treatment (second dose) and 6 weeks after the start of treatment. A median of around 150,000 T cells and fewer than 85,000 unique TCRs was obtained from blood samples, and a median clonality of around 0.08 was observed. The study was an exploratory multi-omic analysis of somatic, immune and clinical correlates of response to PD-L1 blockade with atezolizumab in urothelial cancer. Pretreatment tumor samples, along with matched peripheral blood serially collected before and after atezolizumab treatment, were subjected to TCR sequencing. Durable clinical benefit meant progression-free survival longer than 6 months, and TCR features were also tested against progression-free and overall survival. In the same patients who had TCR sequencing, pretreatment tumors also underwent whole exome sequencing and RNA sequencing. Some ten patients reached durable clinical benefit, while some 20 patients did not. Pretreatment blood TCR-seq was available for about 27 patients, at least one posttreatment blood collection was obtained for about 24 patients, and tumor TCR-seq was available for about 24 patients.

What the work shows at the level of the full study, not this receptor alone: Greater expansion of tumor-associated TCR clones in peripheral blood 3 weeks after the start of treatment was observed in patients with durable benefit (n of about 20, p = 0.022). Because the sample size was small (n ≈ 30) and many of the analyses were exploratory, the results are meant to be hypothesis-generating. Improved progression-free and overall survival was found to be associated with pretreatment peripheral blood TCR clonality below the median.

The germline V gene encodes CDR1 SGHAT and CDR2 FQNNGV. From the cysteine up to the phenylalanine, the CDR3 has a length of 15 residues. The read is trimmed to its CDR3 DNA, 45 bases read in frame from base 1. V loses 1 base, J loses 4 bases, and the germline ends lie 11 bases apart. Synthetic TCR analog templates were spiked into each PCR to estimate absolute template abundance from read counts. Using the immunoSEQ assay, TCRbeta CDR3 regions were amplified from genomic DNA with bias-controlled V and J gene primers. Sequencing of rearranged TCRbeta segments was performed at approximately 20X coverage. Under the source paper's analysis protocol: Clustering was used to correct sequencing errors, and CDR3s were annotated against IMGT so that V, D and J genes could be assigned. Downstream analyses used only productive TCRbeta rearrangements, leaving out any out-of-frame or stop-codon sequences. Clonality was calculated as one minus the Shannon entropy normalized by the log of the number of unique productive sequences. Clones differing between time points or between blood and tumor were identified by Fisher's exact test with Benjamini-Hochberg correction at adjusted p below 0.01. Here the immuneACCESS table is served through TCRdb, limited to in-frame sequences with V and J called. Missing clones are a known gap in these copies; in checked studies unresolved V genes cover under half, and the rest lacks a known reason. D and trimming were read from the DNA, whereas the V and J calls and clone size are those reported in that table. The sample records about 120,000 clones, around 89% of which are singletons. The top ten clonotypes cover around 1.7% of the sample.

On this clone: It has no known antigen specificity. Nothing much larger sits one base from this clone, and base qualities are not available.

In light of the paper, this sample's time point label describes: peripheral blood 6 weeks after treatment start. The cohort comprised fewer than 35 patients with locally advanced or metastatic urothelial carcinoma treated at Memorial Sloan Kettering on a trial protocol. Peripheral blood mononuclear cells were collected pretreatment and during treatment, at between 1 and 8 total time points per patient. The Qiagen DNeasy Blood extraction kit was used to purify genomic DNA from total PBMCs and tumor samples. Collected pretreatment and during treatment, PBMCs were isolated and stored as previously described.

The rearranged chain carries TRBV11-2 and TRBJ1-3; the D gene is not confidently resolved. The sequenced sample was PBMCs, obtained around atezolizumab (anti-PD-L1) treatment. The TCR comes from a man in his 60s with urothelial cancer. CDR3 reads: CASSLVRGSGNTIYF. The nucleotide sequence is TGTGCCAGCAGCTTAGTGAGAGGGTCAGGAAACACCATATATTTT.